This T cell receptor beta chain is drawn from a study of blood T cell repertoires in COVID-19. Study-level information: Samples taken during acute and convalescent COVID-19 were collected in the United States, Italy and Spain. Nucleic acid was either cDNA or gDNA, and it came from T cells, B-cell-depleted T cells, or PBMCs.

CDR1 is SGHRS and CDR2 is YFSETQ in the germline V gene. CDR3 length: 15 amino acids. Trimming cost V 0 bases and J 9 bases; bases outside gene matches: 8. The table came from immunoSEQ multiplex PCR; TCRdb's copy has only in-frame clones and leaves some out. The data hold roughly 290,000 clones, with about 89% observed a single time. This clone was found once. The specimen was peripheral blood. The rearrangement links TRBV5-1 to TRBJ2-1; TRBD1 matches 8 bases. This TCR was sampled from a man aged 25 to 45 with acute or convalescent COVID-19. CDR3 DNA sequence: TGCGCCAGCAGCTTGGAGGGACAGGTCGGCGGTGAGCAGTTCTTC. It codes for CASSLEGQVGGEQFF.